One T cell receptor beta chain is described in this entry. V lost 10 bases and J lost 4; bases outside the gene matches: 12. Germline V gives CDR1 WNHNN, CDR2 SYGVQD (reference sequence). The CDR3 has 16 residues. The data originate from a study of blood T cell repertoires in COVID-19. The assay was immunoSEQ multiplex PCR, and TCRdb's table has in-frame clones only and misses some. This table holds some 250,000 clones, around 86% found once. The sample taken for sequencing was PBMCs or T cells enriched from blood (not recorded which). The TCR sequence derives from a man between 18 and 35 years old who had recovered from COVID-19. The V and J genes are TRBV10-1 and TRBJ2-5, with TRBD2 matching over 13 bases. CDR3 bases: TGCGCCACATCACGGACTAGCGGGAGATCCCCAGAGACCCAGTACTTC. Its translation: CATSRTSGRSPETQYF.